This T cell receptor beta chain was recorded in a study of CD8+CD57+ T cells in acquired aplastic anemia. Overall study: Mean DNA quantity obtained from sorted CD4+ and CD8+ cells was 2.5 to 4 ug.

CDR1 LNHDA and CDR2 SQIVND come from the germline V gene (reference sequence). This CDR3 region has 16 residues. V was cut by 3 bases and J by 4 bases, with 16 bases left in between. Genomic DNA constituted the template upon which TCR beta VDJ and CDR3 profiling was performed. In TCRdb, the reads were re-called with MiXCR into one record per CDR3 protein. Of 50,000 or so distinct CDR3 sequences listed, 55% to 70% are singletons. Sequencing involved patients with CD8+CD57+ cell expansion previously shown by flow cytometry. All patients were therapy-naive when blood was sampled. Study findings and constraints: Researchers reported that CD8+ Simpson's diversity was not significantly different in patients versus controls. Between patients and controls, roughly 29 CD8+ CDR3 sequences were found in common.

Points on this clonotype: Its antigen is as yet unknown.

This chain connects TRBV19 to TRBJ1-5; D remains unclear. Source material: sorted CD4+, CD8+, or CD8+CD57+ T cells (not recorded which) from PBMCs. The source is a human donor with aplastic anemia. DNA for the CDR3: TGTGCCAGTAGTATTGGTTTAGTCCGTGAAAATCAGCCCCAGCATTTT. Translating gives CASSIGLVRENQPQHF.